The clone carrying this T cell receptor (beta chain) was found many times. Its antigen remains unidentified. This entry belongs to a study of breast tumors, draining lymph nodes, adjacent tissues. TCRdb re-called the multiplex PCR reads with MiXCR, one entry per CDR3 protein. In the table there are 60,000 to 65,000 distinct CDR3 sequences, approximately 57% of which are singletons. Notes on the study in general: Data only fit, rather than demonstrated, lymph node origin of most tumor T cells. Luminal-like breast cancer showed significantly higher tumor–nontumor repertoire similarity than basal-like. The data were judged consistent with most tumor T cells coming from lymph node and expanding in tumor.

Germline V gene data show CDR1 as MNHEY and CDR2 as SMNVEV (reference sequence). This CDR3 is 14 amino acids long. Trimming stripped 2 bases from V and 6 bases from J, with 10 bases between. This receptor was obtained from a female donor with breast cancer. Some clones in this sample may be carry-over from other donors' samples. The chain is built from TRBV27 and TRBJ2-2; D may be TRBD2 (5 bases). The sequenced sample consisted of breast tumor tissue. The CDR3 region is CASSLGGSSGELFF. The CDR3 nucleotides are TGTGCCAGCAGTTTAGGAGGAAGCTCCGGGGAGCTGTTTTTT.